This entry features one TCR beta chain sequence. Germline CDR1 is MNHEY and CDR2 is SMNVEV (reference sequence). Trimming stripped 1 base from V and 8 bases from J, with 11 bases between. This CDR3 has 13 residues. The data were taken from a study of blood T cell repertoires in COVID-19. Overall study: Sites across the United States, Italy and Spain contributed samples from acute and convalescent COVID-19. From T cells, B-cell-depleted T cells, or PBMCs came the material, which was cDNA or gDNA.

Produced via immunoSEQ multiplex PCR; TCRdb's table is partial and in-frame only. The sample has 55,000 to 65,000 clones; 60% to 80% are singletons. The chain uses TRBV27 and TRBJ1-2; D is perhaps TRBD1 (5 bases). This TCR came from a man aged 55-75 years with acute or convalescent COVID-19. Sample: peripheral blood. The CDR3 here is CASSLFQGWGYTF. The CDR3 nucleotides are TGTGCCAGCAGTTTATTCCAGGGCTGGGGCTACACCTTC.